This TCR beta chain came from a study of chemoradiotherapy in HPV16-positive cancers. Across the study: Candidate HPV-specific clones and shared TCR motifs came from two HPV16-positive patients. Study-level findings and limits: During treatment, candidate HPV-specific clones and E7-related motifs expanded in tumor.

Per the germline V gene, CDR1 is SQVTM and CDR2 is ANQGSEA. The CDR3 extends over 17 amino acids. J was trimmed by 0 bases and V by 8 bases; bases with no gene match: 11. A note on this clone: Its target is not known.

Assay used: immunoSEQ multiplex PCR; TCRdb lists only in-frame clones, some missing. Of 8,000 to 9,000 clones in the sample, approximately 71% were seen once. The chain combines TRBV29-1 with TRBJ1-4; TRBD1 matches at 11 bases. The TCR was taken from a human donor with HPV-associated anogenital cancer. This material was acquired from a patient who underwent chemoradiotherapy. The CDR3 DNA reads TGCAGCCCGACCTCCGGGACAGGGGGTGCAACTAATGAAAAACTGTTTTTT. Translation: CSPTSGTGGATNEKLFF.